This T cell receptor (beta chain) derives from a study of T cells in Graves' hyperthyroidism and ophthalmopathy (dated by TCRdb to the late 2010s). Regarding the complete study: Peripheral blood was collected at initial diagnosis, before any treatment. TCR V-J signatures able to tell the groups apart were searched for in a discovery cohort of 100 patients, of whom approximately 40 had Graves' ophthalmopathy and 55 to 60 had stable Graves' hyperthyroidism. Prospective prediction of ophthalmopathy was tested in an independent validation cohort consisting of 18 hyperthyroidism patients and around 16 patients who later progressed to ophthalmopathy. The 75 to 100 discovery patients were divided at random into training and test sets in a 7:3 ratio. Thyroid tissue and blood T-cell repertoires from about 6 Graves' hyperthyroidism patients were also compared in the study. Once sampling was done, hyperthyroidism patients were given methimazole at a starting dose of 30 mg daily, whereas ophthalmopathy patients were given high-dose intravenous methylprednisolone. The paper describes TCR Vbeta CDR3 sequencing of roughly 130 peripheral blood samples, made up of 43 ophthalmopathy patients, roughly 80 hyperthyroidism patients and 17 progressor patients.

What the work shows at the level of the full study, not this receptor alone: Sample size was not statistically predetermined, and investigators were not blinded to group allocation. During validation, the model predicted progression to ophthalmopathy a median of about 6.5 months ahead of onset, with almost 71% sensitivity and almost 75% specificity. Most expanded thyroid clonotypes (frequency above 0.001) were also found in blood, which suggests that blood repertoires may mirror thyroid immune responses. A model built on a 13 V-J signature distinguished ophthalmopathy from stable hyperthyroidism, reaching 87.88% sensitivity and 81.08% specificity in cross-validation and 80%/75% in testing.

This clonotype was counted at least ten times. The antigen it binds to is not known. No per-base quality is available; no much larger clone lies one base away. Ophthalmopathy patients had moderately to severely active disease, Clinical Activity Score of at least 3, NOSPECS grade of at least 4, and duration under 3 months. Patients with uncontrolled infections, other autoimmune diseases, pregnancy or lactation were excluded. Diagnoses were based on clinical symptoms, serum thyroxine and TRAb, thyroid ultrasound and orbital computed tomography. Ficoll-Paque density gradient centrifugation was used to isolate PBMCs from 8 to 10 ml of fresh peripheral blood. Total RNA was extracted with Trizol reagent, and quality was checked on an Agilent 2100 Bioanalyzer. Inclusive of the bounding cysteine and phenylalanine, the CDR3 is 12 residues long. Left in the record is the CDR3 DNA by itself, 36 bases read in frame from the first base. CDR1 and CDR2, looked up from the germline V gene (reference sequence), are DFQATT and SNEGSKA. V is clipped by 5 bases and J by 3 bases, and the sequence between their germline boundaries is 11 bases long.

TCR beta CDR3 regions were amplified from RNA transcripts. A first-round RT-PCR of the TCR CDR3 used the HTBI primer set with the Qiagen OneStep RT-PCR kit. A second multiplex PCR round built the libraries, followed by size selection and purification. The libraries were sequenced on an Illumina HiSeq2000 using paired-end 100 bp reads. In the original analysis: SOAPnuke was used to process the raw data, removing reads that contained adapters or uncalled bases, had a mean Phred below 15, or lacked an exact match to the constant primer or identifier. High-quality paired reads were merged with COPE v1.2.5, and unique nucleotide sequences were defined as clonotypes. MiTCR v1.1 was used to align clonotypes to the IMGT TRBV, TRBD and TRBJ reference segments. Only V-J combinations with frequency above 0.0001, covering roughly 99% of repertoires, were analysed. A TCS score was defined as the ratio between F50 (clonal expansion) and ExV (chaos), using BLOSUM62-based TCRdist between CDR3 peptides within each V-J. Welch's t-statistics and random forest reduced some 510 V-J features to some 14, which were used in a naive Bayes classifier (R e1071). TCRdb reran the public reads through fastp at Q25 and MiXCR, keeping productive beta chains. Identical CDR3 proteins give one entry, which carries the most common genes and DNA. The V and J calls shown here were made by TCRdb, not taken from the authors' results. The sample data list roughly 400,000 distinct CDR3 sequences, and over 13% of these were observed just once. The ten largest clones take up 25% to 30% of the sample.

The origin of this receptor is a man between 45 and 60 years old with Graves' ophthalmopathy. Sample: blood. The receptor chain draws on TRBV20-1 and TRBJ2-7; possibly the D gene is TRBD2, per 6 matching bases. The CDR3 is CSASGTYYEQYF. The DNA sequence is TGCAGTGCTTCCGGGACTTACTACGAGCAGTACTTC.